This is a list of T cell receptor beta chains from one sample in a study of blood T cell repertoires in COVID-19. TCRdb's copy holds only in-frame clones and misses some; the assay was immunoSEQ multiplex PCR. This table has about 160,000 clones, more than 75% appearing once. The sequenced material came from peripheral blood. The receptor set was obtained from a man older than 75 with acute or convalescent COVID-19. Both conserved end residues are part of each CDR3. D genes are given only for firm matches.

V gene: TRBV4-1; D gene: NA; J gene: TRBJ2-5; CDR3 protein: CASSQAPQSETQYF
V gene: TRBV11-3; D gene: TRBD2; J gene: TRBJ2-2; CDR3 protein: CASSFSGGNTGELFF
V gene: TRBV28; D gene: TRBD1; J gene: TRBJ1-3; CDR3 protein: CASGGGPGNTIYF
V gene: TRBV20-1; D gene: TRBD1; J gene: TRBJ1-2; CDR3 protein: CSASRSFGQGNYGYTF
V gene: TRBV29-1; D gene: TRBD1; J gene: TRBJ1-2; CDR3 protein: CSADRGDYGYTF
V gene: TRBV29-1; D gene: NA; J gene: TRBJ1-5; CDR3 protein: CSVATGVNQPQHF
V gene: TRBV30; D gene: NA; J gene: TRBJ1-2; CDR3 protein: CAWSVRDSYTF
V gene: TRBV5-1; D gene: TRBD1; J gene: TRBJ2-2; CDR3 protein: CASSPGQSNTGELFF
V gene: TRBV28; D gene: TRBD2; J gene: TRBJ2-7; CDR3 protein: CASSRGGIGEQYF
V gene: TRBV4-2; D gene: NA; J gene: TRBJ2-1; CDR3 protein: CASSQERAGANNEQFF
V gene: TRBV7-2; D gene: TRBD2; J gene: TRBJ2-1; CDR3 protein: CASSKAGGYYNEQFF
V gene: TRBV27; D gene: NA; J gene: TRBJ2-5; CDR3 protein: CASSLLFETQYF
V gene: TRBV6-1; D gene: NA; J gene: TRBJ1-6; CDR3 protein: CASIEIGSGGSPLHF
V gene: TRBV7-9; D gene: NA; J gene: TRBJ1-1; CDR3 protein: CASSLPGIGTEAFF
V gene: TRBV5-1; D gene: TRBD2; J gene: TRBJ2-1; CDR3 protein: CASSLLAGGSYNEQFF
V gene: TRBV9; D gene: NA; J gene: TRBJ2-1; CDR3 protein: CASSVDDSPHNEQFF
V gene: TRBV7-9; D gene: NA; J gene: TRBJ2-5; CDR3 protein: CASSFDKHQETQYF
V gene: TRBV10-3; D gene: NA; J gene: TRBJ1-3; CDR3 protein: CAISEADTIYF
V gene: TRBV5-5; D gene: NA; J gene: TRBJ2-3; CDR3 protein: CASSLSATETDTQYF
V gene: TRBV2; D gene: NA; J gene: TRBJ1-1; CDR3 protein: CASTRGGNTEAFF
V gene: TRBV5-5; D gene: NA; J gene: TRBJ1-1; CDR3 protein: CASSLAGGMNTEAFF
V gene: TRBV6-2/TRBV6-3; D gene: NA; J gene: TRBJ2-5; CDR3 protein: CASSSGGETQYF
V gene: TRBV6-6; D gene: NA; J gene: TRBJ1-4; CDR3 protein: CASSHGRVQEKLFF
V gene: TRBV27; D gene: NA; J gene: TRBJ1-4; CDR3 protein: CASRLTGQNEKLFF
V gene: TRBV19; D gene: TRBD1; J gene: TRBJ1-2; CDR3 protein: CASSIDVSGQGMSVGYTF
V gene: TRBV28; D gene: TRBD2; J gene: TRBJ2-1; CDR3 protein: CASMPGLAVKSSYNEQFF
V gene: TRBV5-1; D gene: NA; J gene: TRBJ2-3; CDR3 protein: CASSLAGGTDTQYF
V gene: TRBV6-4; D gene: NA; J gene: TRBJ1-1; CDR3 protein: CASIRDTGLSTEAFF
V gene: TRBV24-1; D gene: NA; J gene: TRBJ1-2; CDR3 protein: CATSGGLSNEGYTF
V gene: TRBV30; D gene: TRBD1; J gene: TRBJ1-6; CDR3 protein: CAWMGQSNSPLHF
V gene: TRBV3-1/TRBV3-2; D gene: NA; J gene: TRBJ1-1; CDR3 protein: CASSQGQGYRSEAFF
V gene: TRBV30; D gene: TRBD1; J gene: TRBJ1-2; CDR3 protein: CAWGTDTVTF
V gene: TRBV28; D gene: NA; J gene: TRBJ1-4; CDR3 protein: CASSFQGLNEKLFF
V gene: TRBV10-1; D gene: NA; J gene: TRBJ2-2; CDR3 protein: CASSAGANTGELFF
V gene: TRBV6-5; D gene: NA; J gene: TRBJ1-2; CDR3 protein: CASSYTDGYTF
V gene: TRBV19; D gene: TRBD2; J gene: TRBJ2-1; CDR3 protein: CASRRPGTSGWEQFF
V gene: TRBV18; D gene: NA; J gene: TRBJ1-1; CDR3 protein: CASSPRGDTEAFF
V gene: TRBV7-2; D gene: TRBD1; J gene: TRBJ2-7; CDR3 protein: CASSLPPGGYEQYF
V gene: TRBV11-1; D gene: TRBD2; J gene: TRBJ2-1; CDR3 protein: CASSFSSGRVSNEQFF
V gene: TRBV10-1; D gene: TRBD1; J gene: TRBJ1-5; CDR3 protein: CASSEGTEDSNQPQHF
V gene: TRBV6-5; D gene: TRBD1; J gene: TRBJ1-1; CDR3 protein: CASIRGQGLPAFF
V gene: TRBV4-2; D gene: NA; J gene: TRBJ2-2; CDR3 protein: CASSSGRRSAGELFF
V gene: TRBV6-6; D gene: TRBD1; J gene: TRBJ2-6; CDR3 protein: CASSKQGAGGANVLTF
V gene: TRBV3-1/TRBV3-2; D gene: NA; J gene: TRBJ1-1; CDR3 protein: CASSQGEVRVTEAFF
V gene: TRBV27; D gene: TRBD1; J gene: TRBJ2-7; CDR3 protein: CASRPPGTGPYEQYF
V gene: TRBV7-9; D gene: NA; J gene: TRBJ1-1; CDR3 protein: CASSLQGSMNTEAFF
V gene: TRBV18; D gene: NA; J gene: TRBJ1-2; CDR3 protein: CASSPDRRGYGYTF
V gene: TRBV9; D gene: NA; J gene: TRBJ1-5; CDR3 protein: CASSVGGEGNQPQHF
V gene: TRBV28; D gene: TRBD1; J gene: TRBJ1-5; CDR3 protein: CASTTGYDNQPQHF
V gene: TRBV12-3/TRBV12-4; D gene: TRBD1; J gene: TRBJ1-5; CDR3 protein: CASSFTGDQPQHF
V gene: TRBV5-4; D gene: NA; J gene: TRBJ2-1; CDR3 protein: CASSGETGLLNNEQFF
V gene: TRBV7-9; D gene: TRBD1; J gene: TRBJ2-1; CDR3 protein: CASSWGTGSSYNEQFF
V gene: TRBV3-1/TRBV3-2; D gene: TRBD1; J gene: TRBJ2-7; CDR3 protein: CASSQVLNAWDRVGEQYF
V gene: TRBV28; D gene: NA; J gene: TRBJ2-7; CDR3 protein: CASSRGTPRQYF
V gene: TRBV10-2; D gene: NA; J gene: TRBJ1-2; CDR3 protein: CASSESWQGYGYTF
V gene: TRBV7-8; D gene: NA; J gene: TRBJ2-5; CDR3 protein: CASSLVGRKETQYF
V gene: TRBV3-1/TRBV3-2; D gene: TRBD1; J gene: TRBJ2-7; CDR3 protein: CASSPTGGAVHEQYF